Following are 10 T cell receptor beta chains from one sample sequenced in a study of shared T cell receptors in the human thymus (dated by TCRdb to 2020 to 2023). Library construction relied on the immunoSEQ multiplex PCR assay. TCRdb holds this immuneACCESS table with in-frame rearrangements only. Some clones are missing; in checked studies, unresolved V genes explain under half, and the rest has no known cause. The sample has approximately 760,000 clones on record, 70% to 90% of them singletons. The ten largest clones capture around 0.0094% of the sample. This same sample was also taken into another study, of human thymus T cells.

The sequenced sample was thymocytes. These receptor sequences come from a girl less than two years old with a congenital heart defect. Donor details come from another sample of the same person, matched by shared clones.

V is TRBV14 and J is TRBJ2-7, with a tentative D call TRBD1 (7 bases). Trimming took 0 bases from V and 4 from J, leaving 10 bases between them. CDR1 SGHDN and CDR2 FVKESK come from the germline V gene. The CDR3 covers 14 residues. Written as DNA, the CDR3 is TGTGCCAGCAGCCAAGAACAGGGGAGGTACGAGCAGTACTTC. This sequence encodes CASSQEQGRYEQYF.

The chain is built from TRBV28 and TRBJ1-2; weak D call: TRBD1 (6 bases). Trimming took 8 bases from V and 8 from J, leaving 24 bases between them. CDR1 is MDHEN and CDR2 is SYDVKM in the germline V gene. CDR3 length: 15 amino acids. DNA of the CDR3: TGTGCCAGCGAAACCCTCGGCCTTTTCAGGGGAGGCTACACCTTC. Translating it yields CASETLGLFRGGYTF.

The gene calls are TRBV6-5 and TRBJ1-5, with D tentatively TRBD1 (6 bases). The CDR3 runs 13 residues. CDR1 and CDR2 (germline): MNHEY, SVGAGI. V dropped 5 bases and J dropped 5 bases, with 10 bases sitting between them. The CDR3 bases are TGTGCCAGCAGTGAGAGGGGGTATCAGCCCCAGCATTTT. Its translation: CASSERGYQPQHF.

This rearrangement joins TRBV7-2 to TRBJ2-1; 9 bases are a match to TRBD2. Germline CDR1 is SGHTA and CDR2 is FQGNSA. This CDR3 has 18 residues. The V and J ends lost 5 bases and 0 bases, in that order; junction bases with no gene match: 11. The CDR3 DNA sequence: TGTGCCAGCAGCCCACCGGGACTAGCCTTTCGCTCCTACAATGAGCAGTTCTTC. It specifies CASSPPGLAFRSYNEQFF.

This rearrangement joins TRBV9 to TRBJ1-1; D may be TRBD1 (6 bases). Germline V gene sequence: CDR1 SGDLS, CDR2 YYNGEE. Deletions cut 4 bases from V and 1 base from J, with 20 bases between. The CDR3 sequence is 17 residues long. CDR3 loop: CASSPHGVVGGNTEAFF. The DNA of the CDR3 is TGTGCCAGCAGCCCCCATGGGGTTGTAGGGGGGAACACTGAAGCTTTCTTT.

CDR3 sequence reads: CASSIAVDRADTVRGTEAFF. The CDR3, as DNA: TGTGCCAGTAGTATAGCCGTCGACAGGGCCGATACCGTCCGGGGGACTGAAGCTTTCTTT. This chain connects TRBV19 to TRBJ1-1, with TRBD1 matching 7 bases. After removal of 1 base from V and 5 bases from J, the junction contained 22 bases not matched to a gene. The germline gives CDR1 LNHDA, CDR2 SQIVND (reference sequence). This CDR3 spans 20 amino acids.

The V gene is TRBV7-8, the J gene TRBJ2-1; 10 bases are a match to TRBD2. Looked up from germline, CDR1 is SGHVS and CDR2 is FQNEAQ. The ends lost 1 base at V and 5 bases at J; junction bases unmatched: 11. This CDR3 region has 18 residues. The CDR3 DNA sequence: TGTGCCAGCAGCTTAGTGCTTTGGCTAGCGGGGGAAAACAATGAGCAGTTCTTC. Encoded protein: CASSLVLWLAGENNEQFF.

The J gene is TRBJ2-3, the V gene TRBV5-4; D is perhaps TRBD2 (6 bases). The V end lost 2 bases, the J end lost 0 bases, and 10 bases lay between the germline ends. CDR1 is SGHNT, CDR2 YYREEE, per germline (reference sequence). The CDR3 totals 15 residues. The CDR3 region is CASSFEAGSTDTQYF. The CDR3, as DNA: TGTGCCAGCAGCTTTGAAGCGGGTAGCACAGATACGCAGTATTTT.

This chain joins TRBV6-5 and TRBJ1-6; 11 bases are a match to TRBD1. V lost 4 bases and J lost 6; bases outside the gene matches: 2. The length of the CDR3 is 15 residues. Per germline, CDR1 MNHEY and CDR2 SVGAGI. CDR3 residues: CASSWTGGFNSPLHF. The CDR3 nucleotides read TGTGCCAGCAGTTGGACAGGGGGCTTTAATTCACCCCTCCACTTT.

A single count supports this clone. The rearrangement uses TRBV15 and TRBJ1-2; tentatively, D is TRBD1 (5 bases). Trimming removed 0 bases at V and 6 bases at J, with 11 bases between. The CDR3 has 14 residues. Germline loops: CDR1 LNHNV, CDR2 YYDKDF (reference sequence). The CDR3 nucleotides are TGTGCCACCAGCAGAGATCTTGGAGGGGATGGCTACACCTTC. This translates into CATSRDLGGDGYTF.